This T cell receptor (beta chain) was recorded in a study of cytomegalovirus exposure and HLA in healthy donors. Overall study results and limits: In a later analysis, TCR association rates varied by HLA locus: DRB1 most, HLA-C fewest.

The CDR3 spans 15 residues. Germline CDR1 reads SGHTA; CDR2 reads FQGNSA. Trimming at V came to 4 bases and at J to 3 bases, leaving 5 bases not matched to a gene. 60 Vbeta and 13 Jbeta primers were used in PCR. Generated by immunoSEQ multiplex PCR, the TCRdb table keeps only in-frame clones and is missing some. The sample includes about 130,000 clones, about 15% of them seen just once. About this clone itself: Its antigen is currently unknown.

The receptor comes from a female donor in good health and CMV-seropositive. The material sequenced was PBMCs. This chain links TRBV7-2 with TRBJ2-3; TRBD2 matches 9 bases. The chain's CDR3 is CASSWLAGWTDTQYF. The DNA of the CDR3 is TGTGCCAGCAGCTGGCTAGCGGGGTGGACAGATACGCAGTATTTT.